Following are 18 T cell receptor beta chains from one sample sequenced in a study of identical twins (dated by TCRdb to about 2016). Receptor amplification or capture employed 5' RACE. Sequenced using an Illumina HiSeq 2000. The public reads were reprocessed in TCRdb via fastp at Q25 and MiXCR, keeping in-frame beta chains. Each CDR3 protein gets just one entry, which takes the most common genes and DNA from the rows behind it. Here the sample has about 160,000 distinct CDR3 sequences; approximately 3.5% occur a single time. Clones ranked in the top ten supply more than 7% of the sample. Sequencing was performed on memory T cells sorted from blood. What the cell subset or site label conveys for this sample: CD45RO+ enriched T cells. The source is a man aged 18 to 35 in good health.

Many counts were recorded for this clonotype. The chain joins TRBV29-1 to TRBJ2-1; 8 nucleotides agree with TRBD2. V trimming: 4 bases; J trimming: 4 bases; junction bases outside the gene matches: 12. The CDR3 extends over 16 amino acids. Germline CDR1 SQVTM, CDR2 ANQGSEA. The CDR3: CSVGQRSGSRYNEQFF. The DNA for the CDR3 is TGCAGCGTTGGGCAGCGGAGCGGGAGCCGGTACAATGAGCAGTTCTTC.

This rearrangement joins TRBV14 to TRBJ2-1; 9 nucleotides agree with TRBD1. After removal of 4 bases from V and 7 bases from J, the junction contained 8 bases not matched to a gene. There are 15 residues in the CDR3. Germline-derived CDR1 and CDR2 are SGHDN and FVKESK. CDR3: CASSRDRVDANEQFF. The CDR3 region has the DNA TGTGCCAGCAGCCGGGACAGGGTAGATGCGAATGAGCAGTTCTTC.

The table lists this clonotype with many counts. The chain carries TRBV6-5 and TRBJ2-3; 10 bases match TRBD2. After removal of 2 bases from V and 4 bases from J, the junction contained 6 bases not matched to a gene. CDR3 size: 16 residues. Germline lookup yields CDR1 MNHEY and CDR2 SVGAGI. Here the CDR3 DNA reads TGTGCCAGCAGTTACCAGGGACTAGCGCACGCAGATACGCAGTATTTT. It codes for CASSYQGLAHADTQYF.

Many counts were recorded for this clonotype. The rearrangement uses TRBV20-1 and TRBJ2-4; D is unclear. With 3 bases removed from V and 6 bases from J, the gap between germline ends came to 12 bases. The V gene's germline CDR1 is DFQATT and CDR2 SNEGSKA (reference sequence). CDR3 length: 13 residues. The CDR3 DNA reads TGCAGTGCTAGTTGGGCGGAGAGAAACATTCAGTACTTC. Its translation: CSASWAERNIQYF.

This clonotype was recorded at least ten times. Written as DNA, the CDR3 is TGCGCCAGCAGCCAAGAGGAGTCAGGGCTCACTGAAGCTTTCTTT. It is translated as CASSQEESGLTEAFF. The chain combines TRBV4-1 with TRBJ1-1; tentatively, D is TRBD1 (5 bases). Germline CDR1 is MGHRA and CDR2 is YSYEKL. Trimming removed 0 bases from V and 4 bases from J, with 12 bases in between. The CDR3 has 15 residues.

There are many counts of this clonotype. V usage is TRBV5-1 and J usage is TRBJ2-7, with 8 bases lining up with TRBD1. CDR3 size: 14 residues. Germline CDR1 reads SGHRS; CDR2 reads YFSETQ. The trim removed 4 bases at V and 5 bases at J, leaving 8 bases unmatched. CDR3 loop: CASSPDRASHEQYF. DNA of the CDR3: TGCGCCAGCAGCCCGGACAGGGCTTCCCACGAGCAGTACTTC. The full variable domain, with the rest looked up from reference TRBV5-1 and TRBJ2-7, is KAGVTQTPRYLIKTRGQQVTLSCSPISGHRSVSWYQQTPGQGLQFLFEYFSETQRNKGNFPGRFSGRQFSNSRSEMNVSTLELGDSALYLCASSPDRASHEQYFGPGTRLTVT.

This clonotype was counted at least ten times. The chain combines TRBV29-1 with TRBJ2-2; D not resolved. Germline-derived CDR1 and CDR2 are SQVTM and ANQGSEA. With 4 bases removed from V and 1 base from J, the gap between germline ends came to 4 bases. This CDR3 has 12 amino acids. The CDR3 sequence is CSVAQNTGELFF. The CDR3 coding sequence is TGCAGCGTTGCCCAGAACACCGGGGAGCTGTTTTTT.

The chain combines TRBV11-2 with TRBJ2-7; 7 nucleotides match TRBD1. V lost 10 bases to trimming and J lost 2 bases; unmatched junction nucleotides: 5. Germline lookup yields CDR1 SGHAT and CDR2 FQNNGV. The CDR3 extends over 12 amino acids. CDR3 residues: CATEGATYEQYV. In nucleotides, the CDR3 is TGTGCCACCGAGGGGGCTACCTACGAGCAGTACGTC.

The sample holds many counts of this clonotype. The CDR3 loop reads CASSPDSLNQPQHF. For the CDR3, the DNA is TGCGCCAGCAGTCCGGACAGCCTCAATCAGCCCCAGCATTTT. V gene TRBV5-1 combines with J gene TRBJ1-5; TRBD1 might be the D (6 bases). In germline, CDR1 is SGHRS, CDR2 YFSETQ. The CDR3 is made up of 14 amino acids. V dropped 5 bases and J dropped 3 bases, with 12 bases sitting between them.

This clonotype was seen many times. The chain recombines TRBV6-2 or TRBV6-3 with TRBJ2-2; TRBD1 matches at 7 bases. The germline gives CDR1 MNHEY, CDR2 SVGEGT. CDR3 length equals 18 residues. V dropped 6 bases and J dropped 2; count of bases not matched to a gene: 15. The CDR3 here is CASRTAPNRGYNTGELFF. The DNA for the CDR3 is TGTGCCAGCAGAACGGCCCCGAACAGGGGTTACAACACCGGGGAGCTGTTTTTT.

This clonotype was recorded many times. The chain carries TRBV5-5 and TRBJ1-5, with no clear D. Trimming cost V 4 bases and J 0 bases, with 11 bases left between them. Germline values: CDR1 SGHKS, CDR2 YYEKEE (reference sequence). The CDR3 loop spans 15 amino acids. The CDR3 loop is CASSPTTYSNQPQHF. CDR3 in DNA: TGTGCCAGCAGCCCGACAACTTATAGCAATCAGCCCCAGCATTTT.

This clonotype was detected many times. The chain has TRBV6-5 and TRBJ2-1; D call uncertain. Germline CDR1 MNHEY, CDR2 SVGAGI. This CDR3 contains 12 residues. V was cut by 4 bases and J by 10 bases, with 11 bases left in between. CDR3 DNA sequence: TGTGCCAGCAGTTCTGTGACCAAAGAGCAGTTCTTC. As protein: CASSSVTKEQFF.

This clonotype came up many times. The CDR3 spells CASSLVAYEQYF. For the CDR3, the DNA is TGTGCCAGCAGCTTAGTGGCCTACGAGCAGTACTTC. This chain connects TRBV7-2 to TRBJ2-7, with unresolved D. Germline V gene lookup returns CDR1 SGHTA and CDR2 FQGNSA. The CDR3 runs to 12 residues. Trimming stripped 1 base from V and 2 bases from J, with 3 bases between.

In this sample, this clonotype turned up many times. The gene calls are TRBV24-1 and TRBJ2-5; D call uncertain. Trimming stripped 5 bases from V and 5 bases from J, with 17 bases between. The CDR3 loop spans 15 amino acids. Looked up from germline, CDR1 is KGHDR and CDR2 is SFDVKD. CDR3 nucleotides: TGTGCCACCAGTGGCCCCACGTCGGGCATGGAGACCCAGTACTTC. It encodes CATSGPTSGMETQYF.

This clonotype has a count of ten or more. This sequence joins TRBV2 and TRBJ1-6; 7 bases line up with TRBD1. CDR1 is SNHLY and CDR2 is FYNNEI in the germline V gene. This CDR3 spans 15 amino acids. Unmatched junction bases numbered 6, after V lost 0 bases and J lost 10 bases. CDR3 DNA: TGTGCCAGCAGTGAAGCGCGAGGGGGCGGATCACCCCTCCACTTT. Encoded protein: CASSEARGGGSPLHF.

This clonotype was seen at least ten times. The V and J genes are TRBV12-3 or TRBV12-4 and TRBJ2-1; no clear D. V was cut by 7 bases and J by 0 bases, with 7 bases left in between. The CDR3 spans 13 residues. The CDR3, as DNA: TGTGCCAGCACCGTCAGCTCCTACAATGAGCAGTTCTTC. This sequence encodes CASTVSSYNEQFF.

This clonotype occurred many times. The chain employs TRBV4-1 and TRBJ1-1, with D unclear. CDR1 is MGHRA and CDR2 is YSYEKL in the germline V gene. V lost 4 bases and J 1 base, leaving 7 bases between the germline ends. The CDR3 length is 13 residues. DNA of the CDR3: TGCGCCAGCAGCCTGATTCAGAACACTGAAGCTTTCTTT. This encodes CASSLIQNTEAFF.

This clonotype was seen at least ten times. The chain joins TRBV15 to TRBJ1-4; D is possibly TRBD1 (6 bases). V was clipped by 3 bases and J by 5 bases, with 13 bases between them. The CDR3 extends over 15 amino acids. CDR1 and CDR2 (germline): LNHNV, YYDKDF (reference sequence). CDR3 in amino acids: CATSRDSTSNEKLFF. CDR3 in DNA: TGTGCCACCAGCAGGGACAGTACGAGCAATGAAAAACTGTTTTTT.